The 21 T cell receptor beta chains below were found in one sample sequenced in a study of blood T cells in healthy people across ages. With a J-beta primer mix and a sample-barcoded 5' primer, a second PCR ran roughly 6 to 11 cycles. TCRdb used MiXCR to reprocess the 5' RACE reads, holding one entry per CDR3 protein. The sample lists fewer than 1,000,000 distinct CDR3 sequences, more than 35% occurring once. The sample consisted of blood. The receptor source for this set is a man of 80 years or more in good health.

V gene TRBV18 combines with J gene TRBJ1-1; TRBD1 matches 9 bases. Per germline, CDR1 KGHSH and CDR2 LQKENI. V trimming: 6 bases; J trimming: 5 bases; junction bases outside the gene matches: 7. CDR3 length: 14 residues. The CDR3, as DNA: TGTGCCAGCTCCCGGACAGGGGCTCGGACTGAAGCTTTCTTT. Translating gives CASSRTGARTEAFF. Supplemented by reference TRBV18 and TRBJ1-1, the full variable domain reads NAGVMQNPRHLVRRRGQEARLRCSPMKGHSHVYWYRQLPEEGLKFMVYLQKENIIDESGMPKERFSAEFPKEGPSILRIQQVVRGDSAAYFCASSRTGARTEAFFGQGTRLTVV.

The chain joins TRBV5-1 to TRBJ2-2, with a weak D call TRBD1 (5 bases). Germline CDR1 and CDR2: SGHRS and YFSETQ. The CDR3 consists of 15 residues. The V end lost 0 bases, the J end lost 5 bases, and 11 bases lay between the germline ends. The chain's CDR3 is CASSLVGARTGELFF. The CDR3 DNA follows: TGCGCCAGCAGCTTGGTAGGGGCTCGGACCGGGGAGCTGTTTTTT. The variable domain in full, with the rest retrieved from reference TRBV5-1 and TRBJ2-2, is KAGVTQTPRYLIKTRGQQVTLSCSPISGHRSVSWYQQTPGQGLQFLFEYFSETQRNKGNFPGRFSGRQFSNSRSEMNVSTLELGDSALYLCASSLVGARTGELFFGEGSRLTVL.

The chain links TRBV10-1 to TRBJ2-3; D perhaps matches TRBD2 (6 bases). The CDR3 totals 14 residues. V was cut by 3 bases and J by 4 bases, with 11 bases left in between. Germline V gives CDR1 WNHNN, CDR2 SYGVQD (reference sequence). The CDR3, as DNA: TGCGCCAGCAGTGAAGGAGGGACGGCAGATACGCAGTATTTT. Its translation: CASSEGGTADTQYF.

The chain recombines TRBV27 with TRBJ2-7; TRBD2 agrees at 12 bases. The J call is doubtful: the DNA matches TRBJ2-5 better. The CDR3 spans 14 residues. The germline V gene has CDR1 MNHEY and CDR2 SMNVEV (reference sequence). The CDR3: CASSVGLAGTTQYF. The CDR3 region has the DNA TGTGCCAGCAGTGTCGGACTAGCGGGAACGACCCAGTACTTC.

The rearrangement joins TRBV7-9 to TRBJ2-1; 7 nucleotides match TRBD2. The trim removed 1 base at V and 7 bases at J, leaving 13 bases unmatched. Per the germline V gene, CDR1 is SEHNR and CDR2 is FQNEAQ (reference sequence). The CDR3 contains 17 residues. The DNA for the CDR3 is TGTGCCAGCAGCTTAGGAGGCCTCTCTACCGGGAGGAATGAGCAGTTCTTC. Translation gives CASSLGGLSTGRNEQFF. The whole variable domain, filled in from reference TRBV7-9 and TRBJ2-1, reads DTGVSQNPRHKITKRGQNVTFRCDPISEHNRLYWYRQTLGQGPEFLTYFQNEAQLEKSRLLSDRFSAERPKGSFSTLEIQRTEQGDSAMYLCASSLGGLSTGRNEQFFGPGTRLTVL.

About this clonotype: One base away lies a much larger clone, so this may be a sequencing read error. This sequence joins TRBV5-1 and TRBJ2-7; 7 positions match TRBD1. V dropped 7 bases and J dropped 7; count of bases not matched to a gene: 14. The CDR3 length is 14 residues. The germline CDR1 and CDR2 sequences are SGHRS and YFSETQ. CDR3 protein: CASRSGTANNEQYF. CDR3 nucleotide sequence: TGCGCCAGCCGCAGTGGGACAGCTAACAATGAGCAGTACTTC.

This clonotype occurred once. A much larger clone lies a single base off, so this may be a read error. The rearrangement links TRBV11-3 to TRBJ2-7; a possible D gene is TRBD2 (6 bases). The CDR3 contains 14 residues. The germline V gene encodes CDR1 SGHNT and CDR2 YENEEA. The CDR3 DNA sequence: TGTGCCAGCAGCGCCGGGACTTACTCCTACGGGCAGTACTTC. Amino acid sequence: CASSAGTYSYGQYF.

The genes are TRBV6-5 and TRBJ1-2; D gene ambiguous. The V and J ends lost 7 bases and 4 bases respectively, with 13 bases between them. Germline-derived CDR1 and CDR2 are MNHEY and SVGAGI. There are 13 residues in the CDR3. The CDR3 spells CASMERVGYGYTF. The CDR3 bases are TGTGCCAGCATGGAAAGGGTGGGCTATGGCTACACCTTC.

J is TRBJ2-2 and V is TRBV30; D gene unclear. The CDR3 has 14 amino acids. V shed 1 base and J shed 0 bases, with 6 bases lying between them. Germline CDR1 GTSNPN, CDR2 SVGIG (reference sequence). CDR3 sequence reads: CAWSGTPNTGELFF. The CDR3 DNA follows: TGTGCCTGGAGTGGCACTCCGAACACCGGGGAGCTGTTTTTT.

The gene calls are TRBV20-1 and TRBJ2-3, with TRBD2 matching 12 bases. CDR1 DFQATT and CDR2 SNEGSKA come from the germline V gene (reference sequence). This CDR3 spans 17 amino acids. J lost 5 bases, V lost 6 bases, and 15 bases had no gene match. The CDR3 is CSATSSGRADMEDTQYF. DNA of the CDR3: TGCAGTGCCACCTCTAGCGGGAGGGCCGATATGGAAGATACGCAGTATTTT.

The chain combines TRBV29-1 with TRBJ2-1; no definite D call. The ends were cut back, 6 bases at V and 6 bases at J, with 12 bases in the middle. This CDR3 spans 12 amino acids. Germline V gene sequence: CDR1 SQVTM, CDR2 ANQGSEA. This CDR3 reads CSVARQPNEQFF. The CDR3 DNA reads TGCAGCGTGGCCCGGCAACCCAATGAGCAGTTCTTC.

The V gene is TRBV6-2 or TRBV6-3, the J gene TRBJ2-5; maybe TRBD2 (5 bases). The CDR3 has 12 residues. Looked up from germline, CDR1 is MNHEY and CDR2 is SVGEGT. Trimming pared 8 bases from V and 14 bases from J, leaving 21 bases between. The CDR3 region has the DNA TGTGCCAGCCATGACTCCGACTATGAGCAATACTTC. Amino acids: CASHDSDYEQYF.

This clonotype was seen a handful of times. The rearrangement joins TRBV28 to TRBJ2-7, with TRBD1 identical over 7 bases. There are 14 residues in the CDR3. Germline V gene data show CDR1 as MDHEN and CDR2 as SYDVKM. Trimming cost V 6 bases and J 3 bases; bases outside gene matches: 8. CDR3 DNA: TGTGCCAGCAGAACCGGGACAGTAATCTACGAGCAGTACTTC. Its translation is CASRTGTVIYEQYF.

CDR3 in amino acids: CASSQSRDRAYEQYF. As DNA, the CDR3 is TGTGCCAGCAGCCAAAGCCGGGACAGGGCCTACGAGCAGTACTTC. The chain links TRBV7-9 to TRBJ2-7; 9 positions match TRBD1. Germline lookup yields CDR1 SEHNR and CDR2 FQNEAQ (reference sequence). Losses at the gene ends were 5 bases for V and 2 bases for J; bases not matched to a gene: 7. This CDR3 spans 15 amino acids.

The chain employs TRBV5-1 and TRBJ1-5; weak D call: TRBD1 (5 bases). Germline lookup yields CDR1 SGHRS and CDR2 YFSETQ. This CDR3 comprises 16 residues. The V end was cut by 0 bases, the J end by 5 bases, with 15 bases between. The CDR3 region has the DNA TGCGCCAGCAGCTTGGAGGGGCCAGGGAGCGATCAGCCCCAGCATTTT. Protein sequence: CASSLEGPGSDQPQHF.

The rearrangement links TRBV7-9 to TRBJ2-1; 10 nucleotides agree with TRBD1. This CDR3 is built from 15 residues. V dropped 3 bases and J dropped 4; count of bases not matched to a gene: 3. The V gene's germline CDR1 is SEHNR and CDR2 FQNEAQ (reference sequence). CDR3 sequence: CASSFRDRGYNEQFF. The CDR3 DNA reads as TGTGCCAGCAGCTTCCGGGACAGGGGTTACAATGAGCAGTTCTTC.

The chain carries TRBV28 and TRBJ1-1; maybe TRBD1 (5 bases). The CDR3 loop spans 15 amino acids. V was cut by 6 bases and J by 6 bases, with 20 bases left in between. CDR1 is MDHEN and CDR2 is SYDVKM in the germline V gene. CDR3 DNA: TGTGCCAGCAGCCGCCCCGGAGGGGTCAGTCCTGAAGCTTTCTTT. Its translation: CASSRPGGVSPEAFF.

V gene TRBV6-6 combines with J gene TRBJ2-6, with D tentatively TRBD2 (6 bases). Germline lookup yields CDR1 MNHNY and CDR2 SVGAGI (reference sequence). V lost 2 bases to trimming and J lost 0 bases, with 11 bases between them. This CDR3 contains 17 residues. CDR3 in amino acids: CASSYAGPTSGANVLTF. In DNA, the CDR3 is TGTGCCAGCAGTTACGCGGGACCGACCTCTGGGGCCAACGTCCTGACTTTC.

This chain joins TRBV6-2 or TRBV6-3 and TRBJ2-1, with 10 bases lining up with TRBD2. The CDR3 is made up of 15 amino acids. Trimming took 6 bases from V and 2 from J; bases not matched to a gene: 4. Germline V CDR1 and CDR2: MNHEY, SVGEGT. CDR3 protein: CASRELAGAYNEQFF. CDR3 nucleotide sequence: TGTGCCAGCAGGGAGCTAGCGGGAGCCTACAATGAGCAGTTCTTC.

Notes on this clonotype: A read error is likely, as this CDR3 ends without the conserved phenylalanine or tryptophan. The chain carries TRBV29-1 and TRBJ1-2, with TRBD1 identical over 8 bases. V trimming: 4 bases; J trimming: 8 bases; junction bases outside the gene matches: 12. CDR1 SQVTM and CDR2 ANQGSEA come from the germline V gene. The CDR3 extends over 14 amino acids. CDR3 nucleotides: TGCAGCGTTGTAGGACAGGGTTCGCTTAGCGGCTACACCCTC. Translating gives CSVVGQGSLSGYTL.

In this sample, this clonotype turned up a few times. The chain recombines TRBV5-1 with TRBJ2-6; 7 bases align to TRBD1. Trimming removed 2 bases from V and 0 bases from J; junction bases left unmatched: 11. The CDR3 runs to 19 residues. The germline CDR1 and CDR2 sequences are SGHRS and YFSETQ. In DNA form, the CDR3 reads TGCGCCAGCAGCTTATGGTCCGGGACAGCCGACTCTGGGGCCAACGTCCTGACTTTC. Translated, it gives CASSLWSGTADSGANVLTF.